These T cell receptor beta chains were read from a single sample in a study of graft-versus-host responses after intestinal transplantation. These receptors have no known antigen. Clones were sequenced by immunoSEQ multiplex PCR, and TCRdb holds only the in-frame ones, with some missing. This table holds about 88,000 clones, more than 85% found once. The sample consisted of unstimulated CD4+ T cells sorted from spleen or lymph node cells, taken before transplant. The receptors come from a human donor who was the organ donor for an intestinal transplant. The CDR3 runs from the conserved cysteine through the conserved F or W. The order of the fields is V gene, clone size, D gene, J gene, CDR3 DNA, CDR3 protein. The D gene is left open where the match is weak. Only part of the rows carry a size: once, few, many, or a class if the clone is expanded.

>TRBV6-1|.|.|TRBJ2-1
TGTGCCAGCAGTGAAGCCGTTCGCTCCTACAATGAGCAGTTCTTC
CASSEAVRSYNEQFF
>TRBV19|.|TRBD2|TRBJ2-1
TGTGCCAGTAGTGTCTCTAGCGGGGTCTTCGACAATGAGCAGTTCTTC
CASSVSSGVFDNEQFF
>TRBV2|.|TRBD1|TRBJ2-3
TGTGCCAGCAAGGGAGACAGGGGCACAGATACGCAGTATTTT
CASKGDRGTDTQYF
>TRBV18|.|TRBD1|TRBJ1-5
TGTGCCAGCTCACCACGTAACACCGGGACAGGGGTTTATCAGCCCCAGCATTTT
CASSPRNTGTGVYQPQHF
>TRBV7-3|.|.|TRBJ1-6
TGTGCCAGCAGTCAATCAGGGAGGTCCTATAATTCACCCCTCCACTTT
CASSQSGRSYNSPLHF
>TRBV10-3|.|.|TRBJ2-5
TGTGCCATCAGTGCCCCAGGGCTGCAAGAGACCCAGTACTTC
CAISAPGLQETQYF
>TRBV6-5|.|TRBD1|TRBJ1-2
TGTGCCAGCACCCGGACAGGGGTAAACTATGGCTACACCTTC
CASTRTGVNYGYTF
>TRBV6-1|once|TRBD1|TRBJ1-4
TGTGCCAGCAGGCCCGGGACAGGGTCTGGGAAACTGTTTTTT
CASRPGTGSGKLFF
>TRBV10-3|.|TRBD1|TRBJ2-2
TGTGCCATCAGTCCCACACCGGGACAGTACACCGGGGAGCTGTTTTTT
CAISPTPGQYTGELFF
>TRBV10-1|once|.|TRBJ2-5
TGCGCCAGCAGTGCGACACAAACCCAAGAGACCCAGTACTTC
CASSATQTQETQYF
>TRBV28|.|TRBD2|TRBJ2-1
TGTGCCAGCAGCGGGACTAGCGGGAGCTCCTACAATGAGCAGTTCTTC
CASSGTSGSSYNEQFF
>TRBV28|.|TRBD1|TRBJ1-3
TGTGCCAGCAGCCGAGGGACAGCCTCTGGAAACACCATATATTTT
CASSRGTASGNTIYF
>TRBV18|.|TRBD1|TRBJ1-1
TGTGCCAGCTCACAGGGGACAGGGGGCGCTTCGGAGGGTGAAGCTTTCTTT
CASSQGTGGASEGEAFF
>TRBV30|.|TRBD1|TRBJ2-2
TGTGCCAGAAACCGGGACAGGGCGAACACCGGGGAGCTGTTTTTT
CARNRDRANTGELFF
>TRBV28|.|.|TRBJ1-6
TGTGCCAGCAGTTCGTGGGCGCAGGGGTGGGGGAATAATTCACCCCTCCACTTT
CASSSWAQGWGNNSPLHF
>TRBV10-3|.|.|TRBJ1-1
TGTGCCATCAGTGAGAATTTGGGGGGGCAAAACACTGAAGCTTTCTTT
CAISENLGGQNTEAFF
>TRBV10-3|few|.|TRBJ2-2
TGTGCCATCAGTGTGGACAGTCCCGGGGAGCTGTTTTTT
CAISVDSPGELFF
>TRBV28|.|TRBD1|TRBJ1-2
TGTGCCAGCAGTTTAGACAGGGTGAAGGGCTACACCTTC
CASSLDRVKGYTF
>TRBV7-3|.|TRBD1|TRBJ2-3
TGTGCCAGCAGCTTTGGACAGGGCGGAGGAGATACGCAGTATTTT
CASSFGQGGGDTQYF
>TRBV7-8|.|.|TRBJ2-7
TGTGCCAGCAGCGTCCGAGGCAGAGCCTACGAGCAGTACTTC
CASSVRGRAYEQYF
>TRBV5-1|.|.|TRBJ1-3
TGCGCCAGCAGCTTGGGACAGGAATCTGGAAACACCATATATTTT
CASSLGQESGNTIYF
>TRBV13|.|.|TRBJ1-1
TGTGCCAGCAGCTTCCCTATCAGGGGGAACACTGAAGCTTTCTTT
CASSFPIRGNTEAFF
>TRBV5-3|.|TRBD1|TRBJ1-1
TGTGCCAGAAGCCAATGGTACAGGGGCCGCGGTGAAGCTTTCTTT
CARSQWYRGRGEAFF
>TRBV13|.|TRBD2|TRBJ2-7
TGTGCCAGCAGCTTAAAAGGACTAGCGGGGGGCGGGGCCTACGAGCAGTACTTC
CASSLKGLAGGGAYEQYF
>TRBV30|.|TRBD2|TRBJ2-1
TGTGCCTGGAGGTGGGGAGGGACTAGCGGGAGTGGGTCCTACAATGAGCAGTTCTTC
CAWRWGGTSGSGSYNEQFF
>TRBV28|.|.|TRBJ1-2
TGTGCCAGCAGTCCCGTTTTGGTTGAGGGTGGCTACACCTTC
CASSPVLVEGGYTF
>TRBV23-1|.|.|TRBJ2-1
TGCGCCAGGGGGGGGCCCGGCTCCTACAATGAGCAGTTCTTC
CARGGPGSYNEQFF
>TRBV7-9|.|.|TRBJ2-1
TGTGCCAGCAGCCTTGGCACACAGAGCAATGAGCAGTTCTTC
CASSLGTQSNEQFF
>TRBV10-3|few|TRBD1|TRBJ2-7
TGTGCCATCAGTGCGGGGTGGACAGGTTACGAGCAGTACTTC
CAISAGWTGYEQYF
>TRBV6-5|once|TRBD2|TRBJ2-3
TGTGCCAGCAGTTACCAAAGCGGGATTGCCTTTACGCAGTATTTT
CASSYQSGIAFTQYF
>TRBV7-9|.|TRBD2|TRBJ2-3
TGTGCCAGCAGCTTAGGGCCGAGCGGGAGGACCGCAGATACGCAGTATTTT
CASSLGPSGRTADTQYF
>TRBV28|.|.|TRBJ2-7
TGTGCCACCAAATTCTACGAGCAGTACTTC
CATKFYEQYF
>TRBV11-2|.|TRBD2|TRBJ2-7
TGTGCCAGCAGCTATCGGACTAGCGTTTACTACGAGCAGTACTTC
CASSYRTSVYYEQYF
>TRBV6-1|.|.|TRBJ1-1
TGTGCCAGCCTGAGGAACACTGAAGCTTTCTTT
CASLRNTEAFF
>TRBV5-1|.|.|TRBJ2-3
TGCGCCAGCAGCTTTTCGGGACTGCCGCGTACAGATACGCAGTATTTT
CASSFSGLPRTDTQYF
>TRBV6-6|.|.|TRBJ2-1
TGTGCCAGCAGTTACTCTCAGCGGTACGACTACAATGAGCAGTTCTTC
CASSYSQRYDYNEQFF
>TRBV11-2|.|.|TRBJ2-3
TGTGCCAGCAGCTTAGACCCGGGAAGCACAGATACGCAGTATTTT
CASSLDPGSTDTQYF
>TRBV6-5|.|.|TRBJ2-7
TGTGCCAGCAGTTACCACGGTAACTCCTACGAGCAGTACTTC
CASSYHGNSYEQYF
>TRBV7-9|.|.|TRBJ1-2
TGTGCCAGCAGCTTTTCGGCAGGGAAGGGTGGCTACACCTTC
CASSFSAGKGGYTF